This entry features one T cell receptor (beta chain) sequence. Authors' data handling: Nucleated cell counts were estimated from reference gene primer amplification. Sequencing used immunoSEQ multiplex PCR; TCRdb keeps in-frame clones, though not all of them. That table is the source of V, J and clone size, and D and trimming were worked out from the DNA. Of roughly 250,000 clones detected, 84% appear once; the ten largest clones hold 15% to 18%. These data originate in a study of blood T cell repertoires in COVID-19. Across the study: Whether acute or convalescent, the COVID-19 samples came from the United States, Italy and Spain.

V lost 7 bases, J lost 6 bases, and 16 bases lay in between. The CDR3 has 13 amino acids. It was during active infection that Seattle patients were enrolled and then longitudinally followed. The V and J genes are TRBV12-3 or TRBV12-4 and TRBJ2-7, with D uncertain. This receptor was identified in a person aged 70 to 80 with COVID-19, enrolled during active disease. Material: peripheral blood. The CDR3 spells CASTTHPLSEQYF. CDR3 sequence (DNA): TGTGCCAGCACCACTCACCCCTTAAGCGAGCAGTACTTC.